Presented here are 9 T cell receptor beta chains from one specimen sequenced in a study of blood T cell repertoires in COVID-19. Sequencing was performed with immunoSEQ multiplex PCR; in TCRdb, only in-frame clones are kept and a portion is missing. The sample lists about 190,000 clones, roughly 80% occurring once. Sequenced sample: peripheral blood. These receptors originate from a man between 60 and 75 years old with active or convalescent COVID-19.

In this sample, this clone turned up a few times. This chain uses TRBV7-9 with TRBJ1-1, with D perhaps TRBD1 (5 bases). Trimming stripped 7 bases from V and 3 bases from J, with 27 bases between. The CDR3 extends over 18 amino acids. Germline CDR1 and CDR2: SEHNR and FQNEAQ (reference sequence). CDR3 sequence (DNA): TGTGCCAGCATCCTCAAACCGGGACGGATAGCGGTGGACACTGAAGCTTTCTTT. Its translation is CASILKPGRIAVDTEAFF.

V usage is TRBV5-5 and J usage is TRBJ2-1; D possibly corresponds to TRBD2 (7 bases). The CDR3 is 15 residues long. V gave up 3 bases and J gave up 7 bases, with 17 bases separating them. Germline lookup yields CDR1 SGHKS and CDR2 YYEKEE (reference sequence). This CDR3 reads CASSSPGGAGNEQFF. As DNA, the CDR3 is TGTGCCAGCAGCTCCCCTGGGGGGGCGGGTAATGAGCAGTTCTTC. Full variable domain (outside the CDR3, taken from reference TRBV5-5 and TRBJ2-1): DAGVTQSPTHLIKTRGQQVTLRCSPISGHKSVSWYQQVLGQGPQFIFQYYEKEERGRGNFPDRFSARQFPNYSSELNVNALLLGDSALYLCASSSPGGAGNEQFFGPGTRLTVL.

This clone was seen only a few times. The gene calls are TRBV18 and TRBJ2-4, with D possibly matching TRBD1 (7 bases). The CDR3 has 18 amino acids. V was clipped by 3 bases and J by 0 bases, with 18 bases between them. Germline V gives CDR1 KGHSH, CDR2 LQKENI. The CDR3 loop reads CASSPQEGAQLAKNIQYF. CDR3 sequence (DNA): TGTGCCAGCTCACCTCAGGAGGGGGCACAACTAGCCAAAAACATTCAGTACTTC.

The J gene is TRBJ2-5, the V gene TRBV7-5; the table's D call of TRBD2 was not tested on the DNA. TRBV7-5 is reported as a pseudogene. This CDR3 region has 13 residues. The CDR3 region is CAARQREGETQYF. The CDR3 coding sequence is TGTGCTGCCCGCCAGCGGGAGGGGGAGACCCAGTACTTC.

V usage is TRBV7-2 and J usage is TRBJ1-3; 8 bases match TRBD1. V trimming: 5 bases; J trimming: 4 bases; junction bases outside the gene matches: 10. Germline V gene sequence: CDR1 SGHTA, CDR2 FQGNSA. This CDR3 has 16 residues. This CDR3 is CASSLRQGLAGNTIYF. Here the CDR3 DNA reads TGTGCCAGCAGCCTAAGACAGGGGCTGGCCGGAAACACCATATATTTT.

The table lists this clone with a few counts. This rearrangement joins TRBV6-2 or TRBV6-3 to TRBJ2-7; 9 nucleotides match TRBD1. Germline CDR1 and CDR2: MNHEY and SVGEGT. The junction had 8 bases not matched to a gene; V was cut back by 4 bases and J by 4 bases. This CDR3 comprises 15 residues. CDR3 region: CASSSRTGEPYEQYF. In nucleotides, the CDR3 is TGTGCCAGCAGTTCCAGGACAGGGGAACCATACGAGCAGTACTTC.

In this sample, this clone turned up once. V gene TRBV5-5 combines with J gene TRBJ2-7, with D unresolved. This CDR3 contains 14 residues. The V end was cut by 1 base, the J end by 2 bases, with 10 bases between. The germline CDR1 and CDR2 sequences are SGHKS and YYEKEE (reference sequence). The CDR3 sequence: CASSLLWSAYEQYF. In DNA, the CDR3 is TGTGCCAGCAGCTTGTTATGGTCAGCCTACGAGCAGTACTTC.

J is TRBJ2-7 and V is TRBV19; the match to TRBD2 covers 7 bases. V was clipped by 5 bases and J by 6 bases; unmatched bases: 16. Germline CDR1 is LNHDA and CDR2 is SQIVND (reference sequence). The CDR3 consists of 16 residues. The CDR3 nucleotides are TGTGCCAGTAGTCCCCCCGGGGGAGGGGCCGTAGGCGAGCAGTACTTC. This translates into CASSPPGGGAVGEQYF.

This clone came up once. V is TRBV3-1 (or the pseudogene TRBV3-2) and J is TRBJ2-4; 11 bases agree with TRBD2. CDR1 and CDR2 (germline): LGHDT, YNNKEL (reference sequence). The CDR3 extends over 19 amino acids. With 4 bases clipped from V and 8 bases from J, the junction kept 19 bases outside the gene matches. The CDR3 loop is CASSLKTPGLAASTDIQYF. Written as DNA, the CDR3 is TGTGCCAGCAGCCTCAAAACCCCGGGACTAGCGGCCTCGACGGACATTCAGTACTTC.